These 28 T cell receptor beta chains share one sample of origin, sequenced in a study of lymphopenia after photon versus proton radiotherapy. Using immunoSEQ multiplex PCR, the repertoire was profiled, and TCRdb retains in-frame clones only, with some absent. The data contain 25,000 to 35,000 clones, almost 90% of them singletons. Sample: peripheral blood, taken from a patient treated with photon-based radiotherapy. Source of these receptors: a woman between 50 and 59 years old with pancreatic cancer.

V gene TRBV12-5 combines with J gene TRBJ2-1; D ambiguous. The CDR3 has 14 amino acids. The germline V gene has CDR1 LGHNT and CDR2 FRNRAP. V dropped 0 bases and J dropped 10 bases, with 13 bases sitting between them. CDR3 sequence: CASGLVSRSYEQFF. For the CDR3, the DNA is TGTGCTAGTGGTTTGGTTTCACGGAGCTACGAGCAGTTCTTC.

On this clone: The junction shows a germline mismatch at one end, possibly a read error. This chain joins TRBV7-7 and TRBJ2-5; 11 nucleotides agree with TRBD2. The CDR3 length is 14 residues. The germline gives CDR1 SSHAT, CDR2 FNYEAQ (reference sequence). The CDR3 is CASSLAGGGETQYF. The CDR3, as DNA: TGTGCCAGCAGCCTAGCGGGAGGAGGAGAGACCCAGTACTTC.

This sequence joins TRBV9 and TRBJ2-5, with 7 bases aligning to TRBD1. Germline V gives CDR1 SGDLS, CDR2 YYNGEE. V shed 4 bases and J 5 bases; nucleotides not matched to a gene: 8. The CDR3 contains 14 residues. CDR3 amino acids: CASSRQGVRETQYF. The CDR3 DNA sequence: TGTGCCAGCAGCCGACAGGGTGTAAGGGAGACCCAGTACTTC.

This rearrangement joins TRBV5-4 to TRBJ2-1, with 10 bases identical to TRBD2. V dropped 3 bases and J dropped 10; count of bases not matched to a gene: 4. Germline-derived CDR1 and CDR2 are SGHNT and YYREEE (reference sequence). CDR3 length equals 13 residues. The CDR3 DNA reads as TGTGCCAGCAGCTCTGGACTAGCGGAAGAGCAGTTCTTC. Translating gives CASSSGLAEEQFF.

V usage is TRBV30 and J usage is TRBJ2-7, with TRBD2 matching over 8 bases. Germline V gene lookup returns CDR1 GTSNPN and CDR2 SVGIG (reference sequence). Trimming removed 2 bases from V and 0 bases from J; junction bases left unmatched: 3. The CDR3 extends over 14 amino acids. The CDR3 reads CAWSFSGISYEQYF. In DNA, the CDR3 is TGTGCCTGGAGTTTTAGCGGGATCTCCTACGAGCAGTACTTC. The whole variable domain, remainder taken from reference TRBV30 and TRBJ2-7, is SQTIHQWPATLVQPVGSPLSLECTVEGTSNPNLYWYRQAAGRGLQLLFYSVGIGQISSEVPQNLSASRPQDRQFILSSKKLLLSDSGFYLCAWSFSGISYEQYFGPGTRLTVT.

The gene calls are TRBV14 and TRBJ2-6; D remains unclear. The CDR3 extends over 17 amino acids. V lost 0 bases and J lost 1, with 10 bases in between. Per the germline V gene, CDR1 is SGHDN and CDR2 is FVKESK. The CDR3 loop reads CASSQDGALSGANVLTF. The CDR3 DNA follows: TGTGCCAGCAGCCAAGATGGAGCCCTGTCTGGGGCCAACGTCCTGACTTTC. The full variable domain, rest sourced from reference TRBV14 and TRBJ2-6, is EAGVTQFPSHSVIEKGQTVTLRCDPISGHDNLYWYRRVMGKEIKFLLHFVKESKQDESGMPNNRFLAERTGGTYSTLKVQPAELEDSGVYFCASSQDGALSGANVLTFGAGSRLTVL.

CDR3 coding DNA: TGTGCCAGTAGTATTTCGGGACAGGGCGGCTACGAGCAGTACTTC. This encodes CASSISGQGGYEQYF. The chain combines TRBV19 with TRBJ2-7, with 9 bases that match TRBD1. J lost 3 bases, V lost 3 bases, and 6 bases had no gene match. The CDR3 has 15 residues. Germline V gene sequence: CDR1 LNHDA, CDR2 SQIVND (reference sequence).

This clone appeared a single time. This chain joins TRBV15 and TRBJ2-1, with D perhaps matching TRBD2 (6 bases). The V end lost 5 bases, the J end lost 7 bases, and 9 bases lay between the germline ends. Germline CDR1 LNHNV, CDR2 YYDKDF (reference sequence). This CDR3 is 12 amino acids long. The CDR3 DNA reads as TGTGCCACCAGCCCCGGGACTAATGAGCAGTTCTTC. Translation: CATSPGTNEQFF.

V and J are TRBV7-7 and TRBJ2-2; TRBD2 matches at 9 bases. CDR1 is SSHAT, CDR2 FNYEAQ, per germline (reference sequence). The CDR3 runs to 15 residues. V was clipped by 5 bases and J by 4 bases; unmatched bases: 5. CDR3: CASSTIAGATGELFF. DNA of the CDR3: TGTGCCAGCAGCACCATAGCGGGAGCCACCGGGGAGCTGTTTTTT.

In this sample, this clone turned up once. V gene TRBV7-6 combines with J gene TRBJ2-3; 9 bases fit TRBD2. The CDR3 has 16 amino acids. The V and J ends lost 5 bases and 0 bases, in that order; junction bases with no gene match: 6. From germline, CDR1 is SGHVS and CDR2 FNYEAQ. CDR3 amino acids: CASSARTSESTDTQYF. As DNA, the CDR3 is TGTGCCAGCAGCGCACGGACTAGCGAGAGCACAGATACGCAGTATTTT.

This chain uses TRBV19 with TRBJ1-2; TRBD1 agrees at 7 bases. The CDR3 length is 13 residues. Germline V gene data show CDR1 as LNHDA and CDR2 as SQIVND (reference sequence). The V gene end was trimmed by 6 bases and the J gene end by 6 bases; junction bases not matched to a gene: 7. The CDR3 DNA reads TGTGCCAGTAGGAGGGGACAGTTTGATGGCTACACCTTC. It is translated as CASRRGQFDGYTF.

A few counts support this clone. V and J are TRBV7-2 and TRBJ2-1, with TRBD2 matching 11 bases. The V gene end was trimmed by 5 bases and the J gene end by 4 bases; junction bases not matched to a gene: 4. The CDR3 covers 15 residues. Germline CDR1 SGHTA, CDR2 FQGNSA. The CDR3 protein is CASSPGLAGYNEQFF. CDR3 coding DNA: TGTGCCAGCAGCCCAGGACTAGCGGGTTACAATGAGCAGTTCTTC.

V usage is TRBV15 and J usage is TRBJ1-2; D gene unclear. Germline CDR1 is LNHNV and CDR2 is YYDKDF (reference sequence). V was pared by 0 bases and J by 0 bases, with 14 bases between. The CDR3 contains 17 residues. The CDR3: CATSRDRGEVPNYGYTF. CDR3 DNA sequence: TGTGCCACCAGCAGAGATCGGGGAGAGGTACCTAACTATGGCTACACCTTC.

CDR3 DNA sequence: TGCGCCAGCAGCCATCACCCCAGGGGGGAGGGGGCGTTTAGAAATGAGCAGTTCTTC. Residues: CASSHHPRGEGAFRNEQFF. The chain is built from TRBV4-3 and TRBJ2-1; the D gene could be TRBD1 or TRBD2 (7 bases each). The CDR3 totals 19 residues. Germline V lookup: CDR1 LGHNA, CDR2 YSLEER. Trimming took 3 bases from V and 7 from J, leaving 28 bases between them.

The V and J genes are TRBV7-2 and TRBJ2-7; D remains ambiguous. The V and J ends lost 1 base and 2 bases respectively, with 6 bases between them. CDR3 size: 13 residues. CDR1 and CDR2 (germline): SGHTA, FQGNSA. CDR3 nucleotides: TGTGCCAGCAGCTTAGAAAAAACCTACGAGCAGTACTTC. Translation: CASSLEKTYEQYF.

V usage is TRBV6-1 and J usage is TRBJ1-1; TRBD1 matches at 7 bases. The trim removed 2 bases at V and 9 bases at J, leaving 6 bases unmatched. The germline gives CDR1 MNHNS, CDR2 SASEGT. This CDR3 contains 13 residues. This chain's CDR3 is CASSELAGGKAFF. Here the CDR3 DNA reads TGTGCCAGCAGTGAACTGGCAGGGGGTAAAGCTTTCTTT.

The chain recombines TRBV5-6 with TRBJ2-7; D possibly corresponds to TRBD2 (6 bases). V lost 2 bases, J lost 0 bases, and 12 bases lay in between. Germline loops: CDR1 SGHDT, CDR2 YYEEEE. The CDR3 loop spans 15 amino acids. In nucleotides, the CDR3 is TGTGCCAGCAGCTTAGGTAATAGCGGCTCCTACGAGCAGTACTTC. Its protein is CASSLGNSGSYEQYF.

The chain carries TRBV7-7 and TRBJ2-1; TRBD1 matches at 7 bases. V lost 5 bases, J lost 5 bases, and 6 bases stayed unmatched. The CDR3 is 14 amino acids. Germline-derived CDR1 and CDR2 are SSHAT and FNYEAQ (reference sequence). The CDR3 sequence: CASSARQGDNEQFF. The CDR3 DNA reads as TGTGCCAGCAGCGCCCGACAGGGCGACAATGAGCAGTTCTTC.

The rearrangement uses TRBV9 and TRBJ2-7; 8 bases are shared with TRBD2. CDR3 size: 14 residues. CDR1 and CDR2 from the germline V gene are SGDLS and YYNGEE. With 3 bases clipped from V and 2 bases from J, the junction kept 4 bases outside the gene matches. CDR3 bases: TGTGCCAGCAGCGGCGGGGGACTAGCCTACGAGCAGTACTTC. This gives the protein CASSGGGLAYEQYF.

J is TRBJ2-5 and V is TRBV7-2; no clear D gene. Germline V lookup: CDR1 SGHTA, CDR2 FQGNSA. Between the trimmed V and J ends, which lost 1 base and 3 bases, there was a span of 12 bases. The CDR3 spans 15 residues. For the CDR3, the DNA is TGTGCCAGCAGCTTAGTAGCTGCGGTGGAAGAGACCCAGTACTTC. Translation: CASSLVAAVEETQYF. Looking up the rest from reference TRBV7-2 and TRBJ2-5 gives the full variable domain: GAGVSQSPSNKVTEKGKDVELRCDPISGHTALYWYRQSLGQGLEFLIYFQGNSAPDKSGLPSDRFSAERTGGSVSTLTIQRTQQEDSAVYLCASSLVAAVEETQYFGPGTRLLVL.

The chain's CDR3 is CASSEARGQGLNIQYF. In DNA form, the CDR3 reads TGTGCCAGCAGTGAAGCCCGGGGACAGGGGTTAAACATTCAGTACTTC. The chain carries TRBV2 and TRBJ2-4; 10 bases agree with TRBD1. V was clipped by 0 bases and J by 6 bases; unmatched bases: 5. The CDR3 has 16 amino acids. Germline-derived CDR1 and CDR2 are SNHLY and FYNNEI.

The chain links TRBV6-6 to TRBJ1-2; D perhaps matches TRBD1 (6 bases). Germline V lookup: CDR1 MNHNY, CDR2 SVGAGI (reference sequence). The CDR3 runs to 14 residues. Trimming removed 2 bases at V and 4 bases at J, with 11 bases between. CDR3 amino acids: CASSYGEGGYGYTF. In nucleotides, the CDR3 is TGTGCCAGCAGTTACGGGGAGGGGGGCTATGGCTACACCTTC.

The chain has TRBV28 and TRBJ1-2; a possible D gene is TRBD1 (6 bases). The germline gives CDR1 MDHEN, CDR2 SYDVKM. Between the trimmed V and J ends, which lost 10 bases and 0 bases, there was a span of 15 bases. This CDR3 spans 14 amino acids. CDR3 nucleotides: TGTGCCACCATGGGGGCAGGGGCTAACTATGGCTACACCTTC. Protein product: CATMGAGANYGYTF.

This chain uses TRBV10-2 with TRBJ2-7; 9 bases align to TRBD2. The CDR3 has 15 residues. Per germline, CDR1 WSHSY and CDR2 SAAADI. V was pared by 8 bases and J by 2 bases, with 10 bases of the junction left unmatched. The CDR3 is CASSRPSGRTYEQYF. CDR3 coding DNA: TGCGCCAGCTCAAGGCCCAGCGGGAGGACCTACGAGCAGTACTTC.

In this sample, this clone turned up a few times. V usage is TRBV7-9 and J usage is TRBJ1-4; D unresolved. The CDR3 consists of 16 residues. V lost 0 bases, J lost 8 bases, and 16 bases lay in between. The germline gives CDR1 SEHNR, CDR2 FQNEAQ (reference sequence). The CDR3 spells CASSLASSGYDEKLFF. The DNA for the CDR3 is TGTGCCAGCAGCTTAGCGTCATCAGGATACGACGAAAAACTGTTTTTT.

This sequence joins TRBV7-6 and TRBJ2-7; the D is unclear. CDR1 is SGHVS, CDR2 FNYEAQ, per germline. The CDR3 totals 12 residues. The V end was cut by 5 bases, the J end by 3 bases, with 8 bases between. The CDR3 DNA sequence: TGTGCCAGCAGCAGGACGGGCTACGAGCAGTACTTC. This sequence encodes CASSRTGYEQYF. Using reference TRBV7-6 and TRBJ2-7 for the parts outside the CDR3, the full variable domain is GAGVSQSPRYKVTKRGQDVALRCDPISGHVSLYWYRQALGQGPEFLTYFNYEAQQDKSGLPNDRFSAERPEGSISTLTIQRTEQRDSAMYRCASSRTGYEQYFGPGTRLTVT.

CDR3: CASSPYRNNEQFF. For the CDR3, the DNA is TGTGCCAGCAGTCCCTACAGGAACAATGAGCAGTTCTTC. The J gene is TRBJ2-1, the V gene TRBV6-5; tentatively, D is TRBD1 (5 bases). The ends were cut back, 5 bases at V and 5 bases at J, with 10 bases in the middle. This CDR3 is built from 13 residues. The germline V gene encodes CDR1 MNHEY and CDR2 SVGAGI.

This chain connects TRBV4-2 to TRBJ1-4; D gene ambiguous. Germline V gene lookup returns CDR1 LGHNA and CDR2 YNFKEQ. Trimming took 3 bases from V and 5 from J, leaving 19 bases between them. The CDR3 spans 17 residues. CDR3 sequence (DNA): TGTGCCAGCAGCCAGAACTACAAAAGGATCTCAAATGAAAAACTGTTTTTT. It yields the protein CASSQNYKRISNEKLFF.